The 32 T cell receptor beta chains below come from one sample, sequenced in a study of neurological immune-mediated disorders. The time point denotes: longitudinal time-point 1 (baseline). In TCRdb, the 5' RACE reads were re-called with MiXCR into one record per CDR3 protein. The profile shows around 71,000 distinct CDR3 sequences, roughly 15% of them singletons. Sequencing input: PBMCs. The receptor set was obtained from a female donor with HTLV-1-associated myelopathy (HAM/TSP).

This chain uses TRBV7-8 with TRBJ1-2; D is uncertain. The CDR3 is 16 amino acids. With 5 bases removed from V and 4 bases from J, the gap between germline ends came to 20 bases. Germline V gives CDR1 SGHVS, CDR2 FQNEAQ. This CDR3 reads CASSPRIILPGYGYTF. CDR3 nucleotide sequence: TGTGCCAGCAGCCCCCGAATCATACTTCCCGGCTATGGCTACACCTTC.

This clonotype was recorded at least ten times. The V call is TRBV12-3 or TRBV12-4, the J call TRBJ2-3, with D perhaps TRBD2 (5 bases). Trimming cost V 3 bases and J 2 bases, with 15 bases left between them. The CDR3 is 16 amino acids. In nucleotides, the CDR3 is TGTGCCAGCAGTTTCCCGGACTGGAAACTCACAGATACGCAGTATTTT. It translates to CASSFPDWKLTDTQYF.

In its sample, this clonotype was seen many times. This chain uses TRBV7-8 with TRBJ2-5; the match to TRBD1 covers 10 bases. Germline-derived CDR1 and CDR2 are SGHVS and FQNEAQ. The CDR3 consists of 15 residues. The V and J ends lost 6 bases and 1 base, in that order; junction bases with no gene match: 5. CDR3 residues: CASRRQGALQETQYF. For the CDR3, the DNA is TGTGCCAGCAGGAGACAGGGGGCACTCCAAGAGACCCAGTACTTC.

This clonotype was counted only a few times. The chain is built from TRBV20-1 and TRBJ2-7; D perhaps matches TRBD2 (5 bases). The CDR3 runs to 14 residues. Trimming pared 1 base from V and 3 bases from J, leaving 13 bases between. The germline V gene has CDR1 DFQATT and CDR2 SNEGSKA (reference sequence). CDR3 loop: CSARAGSGYYEQYF. CDR3 sequence (DNA): TGCAGTGCTAGAGCGGGGAGCGGATACTACGAGCAGTACTTC.

This clonotype was picked up many times. The chain links TRBV4-2 to TRBJ2-5, with 9 bases fitting TRBD2. The V segment lost 0 bases and the J segment 4 bases; nucleotides outside the gene matches: 6. Per the germline V gene, CDR1 is LGHNA and CDR2 is YNFKEQ. CDR3 length: 16 amino acids. The CDR3 nucleotides are TGTGCCAGCAGCCAAGAGGGCGGGGGGGCACGAGAGACCCAGTACTTC. It yields the protein CASSQEGGGARETQYF.

In this sample, this clonotype turned up many times. The chain has TRBV28 and TRBJ2-1; 8 positions match TRBD2. The CDR3 covers 15 residues. Germline V gene sequence: CDR1 MDHEN, CDR2 SYDVKM. V lost 4 bases to trimming and J lost 8 bases; unmatched junction nucleotides: 10. The CDR3 region is CASSSLGGGMDEQFF. In nucleotides, the CDR3 is TGTGCCAGCAGTTCCCTTGGCGGGGGGATGGATGAGCAGTTCTTC.

In regard to this clonotype: A much larger clone is a single base away; this may be a read error. CDR3 sequence: CDSAGGTVGDTQYF. In nucleotides, the CDR3 is TGCGACAGCGCTGGCGGGACGGTGGGCGATACGCAGTATTTT. V usage is TRBV5-1 and J usage is TRBJ2-3; a possible D gene is TRBD2 (6 bases). Per germline, CDR1 SGHRS and CDR2 YFSETQ. This CDR3 comprises 14 residues.

Notes on this clonotype: A read error may be the cause here, since a much bigger clone is one base away. The gene calls are TRBV20-1 and TRBJ1-2; D remains unclear. The germline V gene encodes CDR1 DFQATT and CDR2 SNEGSKA (reference sequence). This CDR3 has 12 residues. Deletions cut 3 bases from V and 8 bases from J, with 13 bases between. CDR3 in amino acids: CSARAWLSGYTF. The CDR3 nucleotides read TGCAGTGCTAGGGCATGGCTGTCCGGCTACACCTTC.

CDR3 loop: CASSQGLEQFF. CDR3 coding DNA: TGTGCCAGCAGCCAAGGACTAGAGCAGTTCTTC. This chain links TRBV3-1 with TRBJ2-1; weak D call: TRBD2 (5 bases). This CDR3 is built from 11 residues. Germline V lookup: CDR1 LGHDT, CDR2 YNNKEL (reference sequence). Deletions cut 1 base from V and 10 bases from J, with 5 bases between.

In its sample, this clonotype was seen many times. The chain recombines TRBV10-3 with TRBJ2-7; D gene ambiguous. This CDR3 comprises 11 residues. The V gene's germline CDR1 is ENHRY and CDR2 SYGVKD. V lost 3 bases, J lost 2 bases, and 2 bases lay in between. The CDR3 coding sequence is TGTGCCATCAGTGATACCTACGAGCAGTACTTC. It is translated as CAISDTYEQYF.

This clonotype was counted only a few times. The CDR3 DNA reads as TGCGCCAGCAGCTTGCAACAGGGATTATTCTACGAGCAGTACTTC. This gives the protein CASSLQQGLFYEQYF. The rearrangement uses TRBV5-1 and TRBJ2-7; TRBD1 might be the D (6 bases). This CDR3 has 15 amino acids. Germline CDR1 SGHRS, CDR2 YFSETQ. Trimming took 1 base from V and 3 from J, leaving 14 bases between them.

This clonotype occurred many times. This chain joins TRBV5-1 and TRBJ2-7; TRBD1 matches at 7 bases. Germline V gene data show CDR1 as SGHRS and CDR2 as YFSETQ. This CDR3 has 15 residues. Losses at the gene ends were 3 bases for V and 5 bases for J; bases not matched to a gene: 11. DNA for the CDR3: TGCGCCAGCAGCTCCCGACAGGGACGGTTGCACGAGCAGTACTTC. This encodes CASSSRQGRLHEQYF.

As concerns this clonotype: Its ends do not fully match the called genes, so a read error is possible. V gene TRBV2 combines with J gene TRBJ1-5; possibly TRBD1 for D (6 bases). From germline, CDR1 is SNHLY and CDR2 FYNNEI. The CDR3 covers 12 residues. The CDR3 nucleotides are TGTGACAGCAGAGGGGGAAATCAGTCCCAGAATTTT. Amino acids: CDSRGGNQSQNF.

The sample holds many counts of this clonotype. The V gene is TRBV20-1, the J gene TRBJ2-3; D unresolved. The ends were cut back, 1 base at V and 8 bases at J, with 10 bases in the middle. CDR3 size: 12 residues. Germline V gives CDR1 DFQATT, CDR2 SNEGSKA (reference sequence). CDR3 amino acids: CSARAGRSTQYF. As DNA, the CDR3 is TGCAGTGCTAGAGCCGGACGGAGTACGCAGTATTTT.

The CDR3 region has the DNA TGTGCCAGCACCCCAAGGGTGCAGTACGTC. Protein sequence: CASTPRVQYV. The gene calls are TRBV7-3 and TRBJ2-7, with unresolved D. This CDR3 spans 10 amino acids. Germline V lookup: CDR1 SGHTA, CDR2 FQGTGA. With 7 bases removed from V and 9 bases from J, the gap between germline ends came to 10 bases.

This clonotype has ten or more counts. The V and J genes are TRBV29-1 and TRBJ2-7; a possible D gene is TRBD1 (5 bases). V lost 6 bases and J 2 bases, leaving 11 bases between the germline ends. Germline CDR1 SQVTM, CDR2 ANQGSEA. The CDR3 totals 12 residues. CDR3 nucleotide sequence: TGCAGCGTGGCCGGACAAGCCTACGAGCAGTACTTC. This sequence encodes CSVAGQAYEQYF.

This clonotype was seen ten or more times. This chain connects TRBV9 to TRBJ1-1, with TRBD1 as a possible D gene (6 bases). The CDR3 runs 15 residues. The ends were cut back, 2 bases at V and 4 bases at J, with 15 bases in the middle. Germline CDR1 reads SGDLS; CDR2 reads YYNGEE. The CDR3 is CASSVGGGDATEAFF. The CDR3 DNA reads as TGTGCCAGCAGCGTTGGGGGGGGCGACGCCACTGAAGCTTTCTTT.

This clonotype was recorded at least ten times. This chain links TRBV7-2 with TRBJ2-5; TRBD2 matches 12 bases. The germline gives CDR1 SGHTA, CDR2 FQGNSA. V shed 5 bases and J 4 bases; nucleotides not matched to a gene: 5. This CDR3 is 15 amino acids long. DNA of the CDR3: TGTGCCAGCAGCCCTAGCGGGGGGGCCGGAGAGACCCAGTACTTC. It is translated as CASSPSGGAGETQYF.

At least ten counts were recorded for this clonotype. This chain links TRBV5-1 with TRBJ2-1, with TRBD2 as a possible D gene (6 bases). Germline lookup yields CDR1 SGHRS and CDR2 YFSETQ. Trimming removed 4 bases from V and 6 bases from J, with 17 bases in between. This CDR3 region has 15 residues. The CDR3 region is CASSGGTTLGNEQFF. The CDR3 coding sequence is TGCGCCAGCAGCGGAGGGACCACATTGGGCAATGAGCAGTTCTTC.

This clonotype showed up many times. The chain couples TRBV20-1 to TRBJ2-6; no clear D. The CDR3 has 15 amino acids. Looked up from germline, CDR1 is DFQATT and CDR2 is SNEGSKA (reference sequence). V was cut by 0 bases and J by 0 bases, with 6 bases left in between. CDR3 nucleotides: TGCAGTGCTAGAGATCCGATCTCTGGGGCCAACGTCCTGACTTTC. As protein: CSARDPISGANVLTF.

In this sample, this clonotype turned up many times. The CDR3: CASSEPAAYEQYF. In nucleotides, the CDR3 is TGTGCCAGCAGTGAACCGGCCGCCTACGAGCAGTACTTC. The gene calls are TRBV6-1 and TRBJ2-7; D gene unclear. The CDR3 extends over 13 amino acids. V lost 2 bases to trimming and J lost 2 bases, with 7 bases between them. CDR1 and CDR2 (germline): MNHNS, SASEGT.

This clonotype was seen at least ten times. V is TRBV7-9 and J is TRBJ2-7; TRBD1 matches at 8 bases. CDR1 is SEHNR, CDR2 FQNEAQ, per germline (reference sequence). This CDR3 contains 14 residues. The V and J ends lost 5 bases and 7 bases, in that order; junction bases with no gene match: 10. This chain's CDR3 is CASSHRDRPIEQYF. In DNA, the CDR3 is TGTGCCAGCAGCCACCGGGACAGGCCGATTGAGCAGTACTTC.

This clonotype has only a few counts. The chain has TRBV6-1 and TRBJ1-1, with D tentatively TRBD1 (5 bases). The V end was cut by 2 bases, the J end by 6 bases, with 16 bases between. This CDR3 has 15 residues. From germline, CDR1 is MNHNS and CDR2 SASEGT. As DNA, the CDR3 is TGTGCCAGCAGTGAAAGTGGGGCGCGGGGACCTGAAGCTTTCTTT. It yields the protein CASSESGARGPEAFF.

The chain couples TRBV28 to TRBJ1-2; D is perhaps TRBD1 (6 bases). The V and J ends lost 6 bases and 2 bases respectively, with 16 bases between them. This CDR3 region has 15 residues. Germline V gene sequence: CDR1 MDHEN, CDR2 SYDVKM. In DNA form, the CDR3 reads TGTGCCAGCAGAAACCAGGGGAGGCCCAACTATGGCTACACCTTC. Translating gives CASRNQGRPNYGYTF.

This clonotype appeared once. A much larger clone sits a single nucleotide away, making a read error possible. V and J are TRBV15 and TRBJ2-5; 15 nucleotides match TRBD2. Germline V CDR1 and CDR2: LNHNV, YYDKDF (reference sequence). The CDR3 contains 14 residues. The CDR3 DNA reads as TGTGCTATCGGACTAGCGGGGGGGAAAGAGACCCGGTACTTC. It encodes CAIGLAGGKETRYF.

This clonotype has a count of ten or more. This chain joins TRBV7-3 and TRBJ2-5; D remains ambiguous. The germline gives CDR1 SGHTA, CDR2 FQGTGA. The germline V and J ends were trimmed by 5 bases and 2 bases, with 12 bases remaining between them. This CDR3 contains 14 residues. This chain's CDR3 is CASSPTGLQETQYF. CDR3 coding DNA: TGTGCCAGCAGCCCCACGGGTTTGCAAGAGACCCAGTACTTC.

This clonotype is categorized as medium-sized. The rearrangement uses TRBV20-1 and TRBJ2-7; D is possibly TRBD2 (5 bases). The CDR3 loop spans 13 amino acids. Germline CDR1 reads DFQATT; CDR2 reads SNEGSKA (reference sequence). The V end was cut by 3 bases, the J end by 3 bases, with 12 bases between. The DNA of the CDR3 is TGCAGTGCTAGTAAGAGGGTCCGCTACGAGCAGTACTTC. Translating it yields CSASKRVRYEQYF.

There are many counts of this clonotype. The V gene is TRBV3-1, the J gene TRBJ2-3; possible D gene TRBD2, 5 bases. From germline, CDR1 is LGHDT and CDR2 YNNKEL (reference sequence). This CDR3 is 15 amino acids long. Trimming took off 0 bases at V and 3 bases at J, with 10 bases between the two ends. In DNA form, the CDR3 reads TGTGCCAGCAGCCAAGAACCAACTAGTACAGATACGCAGTATTTT. Its protein product is CASSQEPTSTDTQYF.

This clonotype was seen many times. The gene calls are TRBV5-1 and TRBJ1-2, with 7 bases lining up with TRBD1. Germline values: CDR1 SGHRS, CDR2 YFSETQ. CDR3 length: 14 amino acids. The ends lost 1 base at V and 4 bases at J; junction bases unmatched: 4. CDR3 DNA: TGCGCCAGCAGCTTGACACAGGGGTTCTATGGCTACACCTTC. Translated: CASSLTQGFYGYTF. The full variable domain, its missing parts supplied by reference TRBV5-1 and TRBJ1-2, is KAGVTQTPRYLIKTRGQQVTLSCSPISGHRSVSWYQQTPGQGLQFLFEYFSETQRNKGNFPGRFSGRQFSNSRSEMNVSTLELGDSALYLCASSLTQGFYGYTFGSGTRLTVV.

This clonotype was observed at least ten times. J is TRBJ2-7 and V is TRBV27; 9 bases agree with TRBD1. CDR1 is MNHEY, CDR2 SMNVEV, per germline (reference sequence). V lost 8 bases, J lost 3 bases, and 5 bases stayed unmatched. The CDR3 has 13 amino acids. DNA for the CDR3: TGTGCCAGCTCTCGACAGGGGGGCTACGAGCAGTACTTC. Its protein is CASSRQGGYEQYF.

This clonotype was recorded many times. This chain connects TRBV3-1 to TRBJ2-3; D is ambiguous. The CDR3 runs to 12 residues. Trimming removed 3 bases at V and 0 bases at J, with 1 base between. Germline assignment: CDR1 LGHDT and CDR2 YNNKEL (reference sequence). The CDR3 reads CASSHSTDTQYF. CDR3 bases: TGTGCCAGCAGCCATAGCACAGATACGCAGTATTTT.

This clonotype appeared many times. The chain combines TRBV28 with TRBJ2-7; weak D call: TRBD2 (5 bases). The CDR3 consists of 12 residues. The V and J ends lost 3 bases and 2 bases respectively, with 5 bases between them. CDR1 is MDHEN and CDR2 is SYDVKM in the germline V gene. Here the CDR3 DNA reads TGTGCCAGCAGTTTGCGGGCCTACGAGCAGTACTTC. Translated: CASSLRAYEQYF.